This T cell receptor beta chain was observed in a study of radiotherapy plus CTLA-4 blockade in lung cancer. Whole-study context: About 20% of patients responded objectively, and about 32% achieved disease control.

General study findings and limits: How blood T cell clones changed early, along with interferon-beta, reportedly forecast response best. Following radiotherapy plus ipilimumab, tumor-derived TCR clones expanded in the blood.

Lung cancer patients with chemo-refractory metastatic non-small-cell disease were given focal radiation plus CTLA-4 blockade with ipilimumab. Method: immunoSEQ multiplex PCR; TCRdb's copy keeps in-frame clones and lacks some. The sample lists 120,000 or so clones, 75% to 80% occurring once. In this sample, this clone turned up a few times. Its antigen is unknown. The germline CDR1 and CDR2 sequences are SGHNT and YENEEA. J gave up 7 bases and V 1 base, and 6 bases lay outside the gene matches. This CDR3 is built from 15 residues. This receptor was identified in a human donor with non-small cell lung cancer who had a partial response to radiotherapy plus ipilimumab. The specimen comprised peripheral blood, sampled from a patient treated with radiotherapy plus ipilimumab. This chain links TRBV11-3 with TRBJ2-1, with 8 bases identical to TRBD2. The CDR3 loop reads CASSLAGGFANEQFF. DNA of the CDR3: TGTGCCAGCAGCTTAGCGGGAGGGTTTGCGAATGAGCAGTTCTTC. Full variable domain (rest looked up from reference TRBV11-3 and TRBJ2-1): EAGVVQSPRYKIIEKKQPVAFWCNPISGHNTLYWYLQNLGQGPELLIRYENEEAVDDSQLPKDRFSAERLKGVDSTLKIQPAELGDSAVYLCASSLAGGFANEQFFGPGTRLTVL.